This TCR beta chain derives from a study of cytomegalovirus exposure and HLA in healthy donors. The donors were members of the validation cohort comprising 100 to 150 subjects, separate from the approximately 630-subject first cohort. Study-wide results and limits: The study designated roughly 160 TCR beta chains cytomegalovirus-associated. It was reported that the classifier diagnosed cytomegalovirus status with high specificity and sensitivity in both the original and validation cohorts. The tendency of first-cohort TCR clusters to co-occur in the 120 or so validation repertoires was identified by a subsequent analysis.

Concerning this clone itself: Its antigen remains unknown.

The protocol was immunoSEQ multiplex PCR, while the TCRdb copy is restricted to in-frame clones and leaves out a portion. Of fewer than 120,000 clones listed, approximately 87% are singletons. What was sequenced was PBMCs. This TCR came from a woman aged 25 to 39 in good health and CMV-seropositive.

In DNA, the CDR3 is TGTGCCAGCTTTCGTGGGGGGGACAGGGCCTACGAGCAGTACTTC. It codes for CASFRGGDRAYEQYF. The rearrangement links TRBV2 to TRBJ2-7; 9 bases agree with TRBD1. Looked up from germline, CDR1 is SNHLY and CDR2 is FYNNEI. With V trimmed by 8 bases and J by 2 bases, 10 bases remained unmatched. The CDR3 totals 15 residues.